What follows are 24 T cell receptor beta chains derived from one specimen sequenced in a study of beta chain features in type 1 diabetes. Every bit of the isolated RNA underwent reverse transcription, so sequencing read expressed TCRB transcripts. Generated by immunoSEQ multiplex PCR, the TCRdb table keeps only in-frame clones and is missing some. The sample has 150,000 to 160,000 clones; around 10% are singletons. Sequenced: central memory CD4+ T cells from blood. Source of these receptors: a man aged 18 to 29 in good health.

This clone has more than one count but fewer than ten. J is TRBJ1-1 and V is TRBV4-1, with unresolved D. V shed 1 base and J shed 4 bases, with 13 bases lying between them. Germline V gives CDR1 MGHRA, CDR2 YSYEKL. The CDR3 runs 15 residues. CDR3 sequence reads: CASSQGEQAGTEAFF. In DNA form, the CDR3 reads TGCGCCAGCAGCCAAGGTGAGCAGGCCGGCACTGAAGCTTTCTTT.

This clone was seen more than once but under ten times. The V and J genes are TRBV2 and TRBJ1-2, with D possibly being TRBD1 (5 bases). Germline assignment: CDR1 SNHLY and CDR2 FYNNEI. Deletions cut 4 bases from V and 1 base from J, with 10 bases between. The CDR3 length is 14 residues. The CDR3 nucleotides read TGTGCCAGCAGTGGTCCAGGGAGTAACTATGGCTACACCTTC. This sequence encodes CASSGPGSNYGYTF.

The chain combines TRBV9 with TRBJ2-2; D possibly corresponds to TRBD2 (5 bases). From germline, CDR1 is SGDLS and CDR2 YYNGEE. Trimming stripped 3 bases from V and 6 bases from J, with 9 bases between. The CDR3 totals 13 residues. The CDR3 sequence is CASSAQEAGELFF. The CDR3 DNA follows: TGTGCCAGCAGCGCCCAGGAGGCCGGGGAGCTGTTTTTT.

The chain links TRBV6-5 to TRBJ1-6, with D perhaps TRBD1 (6 bases). Germline lookup yields CDR1 MNHEY and CDR2 SVGAGI. V gave up 0 bases and J gave up 7 bases, with 7 bases separating them. CDR3 length: 14 amino acids. CDR3 sequence reads: CASSYSRGNSPLHF. The CDR3 region has the DNA TGTGCCAGCAGTTACTCGAGGGGGAATTCACCCCTCCACTTT.

This clone came up a few times. The CDR3 loop is CASSISRADTGELFF. The CDR3 DNA reads as TGTGCCAGTAGTATCTCCAGGGCGGACACCGGGGAGCTGTTTTTT. The J gene is TRBJ2-2, the V gene TRBV19, with D possibly being TRBD1 (5 bases). The germline V gene has CDR1 LNHDA and CDR2 SQIVND (reference sequence). The CDR3 has 15 amino acids. The V end lost 3 bases, the J end lost 3 bases, and 11 bases lay between the germline ends.

This clone has more than one count but fewer than ten. The V and J genes are TRBV11-2 and TRBJ2-3; 8 bases are a match to TRBD2. CDR1 is SGHAT and CDR2 is FQNNGV in the germline V gene. V lost 1 base to trimming and J lost 2 bases; unmatched junction nucleotides: 5. This CDR3 has 16 residues. Here the CDR3 DNA reads TGTGCCAGCAGCTTAGGCGCTAGCGGGTCCACAGATACGCAGTATTTT. It codes for CASSLGASGSTDTQYF.

This clone occurred a few times. The chain couples TRBV6-6 to TRBJ1-5, with a possible D match to TRBD1 (5 bases). V lost 0 bases to trimming and J lost 6 bases, with 12 bases between them. This CDR3 spans 15 amino acids. Germline lookup yields CDR1 MNHNY and CDR2 SVGAGI (reference sequence). For the CDR3, the DNA is TGTGCCAGCAGTTACTCGGGGCAGGGCGGTCAGCCCCAGCATTTT. It is translated as CASSYSGQGGQPQHF.

This clone has more than one count but fewer than ten. The chain combines TRBV10-3 with TRBJ2-5, with a possible D match to TRBD1 (6 bases). CDR3 size: 14 residues. Between the trimmed V and J ends, which lost 4 bases and 10 bases, there was a span of 19 bases. CDR1 and CDR2 (germline): ENHRY, SYGVKD. The CDR3 DNA sequence: TGTGCCATCAGTGCCAGGGGCGAACAGTCGGACCAGTACTTC. Protein sequence: CAISARGEQSDQYF.

Notes on this clone: Other DNA variants within this sample encode the same CDR3. This chain connects TRBV7-9 to TRBJ2-7, with 8 bases that match TRBD2. This CDR3 has 14 residues. Germline loops: CDR1 SEHNR, CDR2 FQNEAQ (reference sequence). V trimming: 6 bases; J trimming: 1 base; junction bases outside the gene matches: 5. The CDR3 DNA sequence: TGTGCCAGCAGTCCTACTAGCGGATCCTACGAGCAGTACTTC. It codes for CASSPTSGSYEQYF.

The rearrangement uses TRBV6-1 and TRBJ2-3; D is possibly TRBD1 or TRBD2 (5 bases each). Between the trimmed V and J ends, which lost 4 bases and 6 bases, there was a span of 14 bases. Germline V lookup: CDR1 MNHNS, CDR2 SASEGT. The CDR3 is 14 amino acids. The CDR3 loop reads CASSGGMTQDTQYF. As DNA, the CDR3 is TGTGCCAGCAGTGGGGGGATGACCCAGGATACGCAGTATTTT.

The chain combines TRBV28 with TRBJ1-2; TRBD1 aligns across 9 bases. The junction had 13 bases not matched to a gene; V was cut back by 10 bases and J by 7 bases. The germline gives CDR1 MDHEN, CDR2 SYDVKM. The CDR3 runs to 14 residues. Here the CDR3 reads CATSLNRGLSGYTF. CDR3 sequence (DNA): TGTGCCACCTCCTTGAACAGGGGGCTCTCTGGCTACACCTTC.

The chain couples TRBV9 to TRBJ2-1; 9 bases match TRBD2. This CDR3 region has 15 residues. The ends lost 4 bases at V and 6 bases at J; junction bases unmatched: 8. Per germline, CDR1 SGDLS and CDR2 YYNGEE. The CDR3 reads CASSPRRLAVNEQFF. Written as DNA, the CDR3 is TGTGCCAGCAGCCCTCGACGACTAGCGGTCAATGAGCAGTTCTTC.

The table lists this clone with a few counts. This rearrangement joins TRBV7-3 to TRBJ2-5; TRBD2 matches at 9 bases. Germline assignment: CDR1 SGHTA and CDR2 FQGTGA. J lost 2 bases, V lost 3 bases, and 7 bases had no gene match. This CDR3 has 16 residues. In nucleotides, the CDR3 is TGTGCCAGCAGCTTGACAGCGGGAGGAGGACAAGAGACCCAGTACTTC. Encoded protein: CASSLTAGGGQETQYF.

This clone appeared a few times. V is TRBV7-2 and J is TRBJ1-5; D might be TRBD1 (6 bases). The CDR3 spans 15 residues. With 5 bases removed from V and 4 bases from J, the gap between germline ends came to 15 bases. Looked up from germline, CDR1 is SGHTA and CDR2 is FQGNSA. CDR3 in amino acids: CASSPHGGPNQPQHF. CDR3 nucleotide sequence: TGTGCCAGCAGCCCCCATGGGGGCCCTAATCAGCCCCAGCATTTT.

This clone showed up just a few times. The V gene is TRBV6-6, the J gene TRBJ2-7; D remains ambiguous. With 5 bases removed from V and 1 base from J, the gap between germline ends came to 15 bases. This CDR3 spans 15 amino acids. Germline lookup yields CDR1 MNHNY and CDR2 SVGAGI (reference sequence). CDR3 in amino acids: CASSDLSRLSYEQYF. DNA for the CDR3: TGTGCCAGCAGTGACCTATCCAGGTTGTCCTACGAGCAGTACTTC.

The chain recombines TRBV7-9 with TRBJ1-5; D might be TRBD1 (5 bases). The V end lost 1 base, the J end lost 7 bases, and 11 bases lay between the germline ends. This CDR3 has 14 amino acids. Germline loops: CDR1 SEHNR, CDR2 FQNEAQ (reference sequence). CDR3 in DNA: TGTGCCAGCAGCTTAGGGGGACCGGGACAGCCCCAGCATTTT. This encodes CASSLGGPGQPQHF.

DNA of the CDR3: TGCGCCAGCAGCTCAGCCGGCGGTGAGCAGTTCTTC. This codes for CASSSAGGEQFF. This sequence joins TRBV4-1 and TRBJ2-1; no reliable D call. This CDR3 spans 12 amino acids. CDR1 is MGHRA, CDR2 YSYEKL, per germline. Between the trimmed V and J ends, which lost 5 bases and 9 bases, there was a span of 11 bases.

This clone was seen a few times. The chain links TRBV29-1 to TRBJ2-1; 10 nucleotides align to TRBD1. Germline values: CDR1 SQVTM, CDR2 ANQGSEA. The CDR3 loop spans 13 amino acids. J gave up 7 bases and V 7 bases, and 7 bases lay outside the gene matches. The CDR3 DNA follows: TGCAGCGGCGACAGGGGGCTGAGGAATGAGCAGTTCTTC. Translated, it gives CSGDRGLRNEQFF.

The V and J genes are TRBV27 and TRBJ2-1; 7 bases align to TRBD1. Germline V gene data show CDR1 as MNHEY and CDR2 as SMNVEV (reference sequence). The CDR3 covers 16 residues. Trimming at V came to 6 bases and at J to 4 bases, leaving 12 bases not matched to a gene. CDR3 nucleotide sequence: TGTGCCAGCAGCCAAGTGGGGACAGTAGGATACAATGAGCAGTTCTTC. Its protein product is CASSQVGTVGYNEQFF.

This clone was seen repeatedly, ten times or more. The rearrangement uses TRBV29-1 and TRBJ2-7, with D possibly TRBD1 on 6 matching bases. The CDR3 covers 13 residues. Trimming pared 4 bases from V and 3 bases from J, leaving 13 bases between. The germline gives CDR1 SQVTM, CDR2 ANQGSEA. DNA of the CDR3: TGCAGCGTTGGTCTATCCAGGGGCTACGAGCAGTACTTC. The encoded protein is CSVGLSRGYEQYF.

This clone was seen a few times. Within the sample, other DNA sequences also encode this same CDR3. The chain has TRBV18 and TRBJ1-2; TRBD1 might be the D (5 bases). Germline lookup yields CDR1 KGHSH and CDR2 LQKENI. The CDR3 covers 13 residues. Trimming removed 3 bases from V and 5 bases from J, with 10 bases in between. CDR3 nucleotides: TGTGCCAGCTCACCCGGGACGGATTATGGCTACACCTTC. Its protein product is CASSPGTDYGYTF.

The rearrangement joins TRBV9 to TRBJ1-2; 8 nucleotides align to TRBD1. The junction had 1 base not matched to a gene; V was cut back by 0 bases and J by 6 bases. This CDR3 is 13 amino acids long. Germline V gene lookup returns CDR1 SGDLS and CDR2 YYNGEE. The CDR3 sequence: CASSVAGGDGYTF. Written as DNA, the CDR3 is TGTGCCAGCAGCGTAGCAGGGGGCGATGGCTACACCTTC.

This clone was seen only a few times. A junction end diverges from the germline sequence, so it may reflect a read error. This chain links TRBV4-3 with TRBJ2-1; D remains ambiguous. The germline V gene has CDR1 LGHNA and CDR2 YSLEER. The CDR3 contains 12 residues. The CDR3 loop reads CASSRIRNEQFF. CDR3 nucleotides: TGCGCCAGTAGCCGAATAAGGAATGAGCAGTTCTTC.

This clone was picked up a small number of times. The chain has TRBV6-5 and TRBJ2-7; 7 nucleotides line up with TRBD1. Germline V lookup: CDR1 MNHEY, CDR2 SVGAGI. The CDR3 length is 13 residues. The junction had 5 bases not matched to a gene; V was cut back by 7 bases and J by 2 bases. CDR3 protein: CASTPGTAYEQYF. In DNA form, the CDR3 reads TGTGCCAGCACCCCTGGGACAGCCTACGAGCAGTACTTC.